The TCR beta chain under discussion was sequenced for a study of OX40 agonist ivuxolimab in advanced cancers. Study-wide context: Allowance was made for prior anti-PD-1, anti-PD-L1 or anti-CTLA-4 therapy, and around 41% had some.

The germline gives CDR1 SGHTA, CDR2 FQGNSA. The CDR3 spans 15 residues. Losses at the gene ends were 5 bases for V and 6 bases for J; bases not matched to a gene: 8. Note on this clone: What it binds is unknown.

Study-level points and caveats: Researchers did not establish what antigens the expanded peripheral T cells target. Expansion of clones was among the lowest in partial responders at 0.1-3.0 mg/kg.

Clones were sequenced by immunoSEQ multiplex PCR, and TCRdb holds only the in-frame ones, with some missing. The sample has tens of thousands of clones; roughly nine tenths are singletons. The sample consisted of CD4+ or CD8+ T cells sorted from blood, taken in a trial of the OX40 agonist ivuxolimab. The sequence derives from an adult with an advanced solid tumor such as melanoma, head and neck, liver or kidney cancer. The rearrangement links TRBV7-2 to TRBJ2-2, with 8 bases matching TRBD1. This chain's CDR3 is CASSPRQGSPGELFF. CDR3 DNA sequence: TGTGCCAGCAGCCCACGACAGGGGTCACCCGGGGAGCTGTTTTTT. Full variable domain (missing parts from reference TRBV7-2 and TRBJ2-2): GAGVSQSPSNKVTEKGKDVELRCDPISGHTALYWYRQSLGQGLEFLIYFQGNSAPDKSGLPSDRFSAERTGGSVSTLTIQRTQQEDSAVYLCASSPRQGSPGELFFGEGSRLTVL.